Each of the 29 T cell receptor beta chains below was sequenced from the same sample in a study of OX40 agonist ivuxolimab in advanced cancers. Produced via immunoSEQ multiplex PCR; TCRdb's table is partial and in-frame only. The sample comprises 95,000 to 100,000 clones, around 80% of which are singletons, and approximately 5.5% rests with the top ten. Sample: CD4+ or CD8+ T cells sorted from blood, taken in a trial of the OX40 agonist ivuxolimab. The receptors derive from an adult with an advanced solid tumor such as melanoma, head and neck, liver or kidney cancer.

The chain carries TRBV28 and TRBJ1-5; a possible D gene is TRBD1 (5 bases). Germline lookup yields CDR1 MDHEN and CDR2 SYDVKM. The CDR3 runs to 16 residues. Between the trimmed V and J ends, which lost 0 bases and 0 bases, there was a span of 9 bases. The CDR3 is CASSLWPGGSNQPQHF. Here the CDR3 DNA reads TGTGCCAGCAGTTTATGGCCGGGGGGTAGCAATCAGCCCCAGCATTTT.

J is TRBJ1-2 and V is TRBV5-1, with TRBD1 matching over 8 bases. The germline CDR1 and CDR2 sequences are SGHRS and YFSETQ. This CDR3 is 15 amino acids long. Trimming cost V 0 bases and J 8 bases; bases outside gene matches: 9. CDR3 coding DNA: TGCGCCAGCAGCTTGGGGGTGCAGGGGGCGCAAGGCTACACCTTC. Residues: CASSLGVQGAQGYTF.

The V call is TRBV9, the J call TRBJ2-3, with 9 bases matching TRBD2. The V gene's germline CDR1 is SGDLS and CDR2 YYNGEE. The J segment lost 5 bases and the V segment lost 2 bases, leaving 6 bases of the junction unmatched. CDR3 length: 15 residues. The CDR3 coding sequence is TGTGCCAGCAGCGTTGCGGGAGGGGGACGAGATACGCAGTATTTT. As protein: CASSVAGGGRDTQYF.

The CDR3 region is CASSGQGEMTEAFF. The CDR3 DNA reads as TGTGCCAGTAGTGGACAGGGGGAGATGACTGAAGCTTTCTTT. V is TRBV19 and J is TRBJ1-1; 10 positions agree with TRBD1. The CDR3 covers 14 residues. The V gene end was trimmed by 5 bases and the J gene end by 5 bases; junction bases not matched to a gene: 5. Germline V gene data show CDR1 as LNHDA and CDR2 as SQIVND (reference sequence).

On this clone: One end of the junction fails to match germline, which may point to a read error. The rearrangement uses TRBV7-3 and TRBJ1-4, with D perhaps matching TRBD1 (5 bases). Germline loops: CDR1 SGHTA, CDR2 FQGTGA. The CDR3 runs to 14 residues. CDR3 protein: CASSFSGGGEKPFF. CDR3 bases: TGTGCCAGCAGCTTTAGTGGGGGTGGTGAAAAACCGTTTTTT.

For this clone: One end of the junction fails to match germline, which may point to a read error. The chain carries TRBV5-6 and TRBJ2-3, with no clear D. The CDR3 loop spans 15 amino acids. Germline V gene sequence: CDR1 SGHDT, CDR2 YYEEEE. Here the CDR3 DNA reads TGTGCCAGCAGCTTGGGTGTATCGTTGCGAGATGCGCAGTATTTT. Translated: CASSLGVSLRDAQYF.

The gene calls are TRBV18 and TRBJ2-2; 8 nucleotides match TRBD2. The V and J ends lost 6 bases and 0 bases, in that order; junction bases with no gene match: 0. Germline CDR1 reads KGHSH; CDR2 reads LQKENI. This CDR3 is built from 14 residues. The CDR3 DNA sequence: TGTGCCAGCTCGACTAGCGCGAACACCGGGGAGCTGTTTTTT. It yields the protein CASSTSANTGELFF.

This clone has only one observation. In nucleotides, the CDR3 is TGTGCCTGGAGTCGGGCCCTTCTCACGTTAACGAACACTGAAGCTTTCTTT. Protein: CAWSRALLTLTNTEAFF. The J gene is TRBJ1-1, the V gene TRBV30; D not certain. In germline, CDR1 is GTSNPN, CDR2 SVGIG (reference sequence). V shed 2 bases and J shed 1 base, with 20 bases lying between them. The CDR3 contains 17 residues.

The gene calls are TRBV9 and TRBJ1-6, with 9 bases aligning to TRBD1. Germline V gives CDR1 SGDLS, CDR2 YYNGEE. With V trimmed by 3 bases and J by 9 bases, 4 bases remained unmatched. The CDR3 totals 14 residues. The chain's CDR3 is CASSATGGGSPLHF. The CDR3 DNA reads TGTGCCAGCAGCGCGACAGGGGGGGGTTCACCCCTCCACTTT.

This clone was observed a single time. The chain is built from TRBV15 and TRBJ2-7; no definite D call. The CDR3 is 14 amino acids. V was trimmed by 1 base and J by 1 base, leaving 8 bases between them. Looked up from germline, CDR1 is LNHNV and CDR2 is YYDKDF (reference sequence). The DNA of the CDR3 is TGTGCCACCAGCAGAGGGAAGGGATCCTACGAGCAGTACTTC. Its protein product is CATSRGKGSYEQYF.

The rearrangement joins TRBV7-8 to TRBJ2-1; TRBD1 aligns across 9 bases. The CDR3 contains 15 residues. Per the germline V gene, CDR1 is SGHVS and CDR2 is FQNEAQ. The V segment lost 4 bases and the J segment 8 bases; nucleotides outside the gene matches: 9. The CDR3: CASSSYRGRGHEQFF. CDR3 DNA: TGTGCCAGCAGCTCTTACAGGGGGCGCGGGCATGAGCAGTTCTTC.

This sequence joins TRBV29-1 and TRBJ2-1; D is possibly TRBD2 (7 bases). The CDR3 contains 14 residues. From germline, CDR1 is SQVTM and CDR2 ANQGSEA. Trimming removed 6 bases from V and 4 bases from J, with 16 bases in between. In DNA form, the CDR3 reads TGCAGCGTCGGCAGGGCGGGGGCGTACAATGAGCAGTTCTTC. Residues: CSVGRAGAYNEQFF.

V gene TRBV9 combines with J gene TRBJ2-3, with D tentatively TRBD2 (5 bases). This CDR3 is 14 amino acids long. The germline CDR1 and CDR2 sequences are SGDLS and YYNGEE. V was clipped by 4 bases and J by 0 bases, with 9 bases between them. CDR3 loop: CASSPRTSTDTQYF. The CDR3 DNA is TGTGCCAGCAGCCCCAGGACTAGCACAGATACGCAGTATTTT.

The V call is TRBV12-5, the J call TRBJ2-2; 8 bases are shared with TRBD2. In germline, CDR1 is LGHNT, CDR2 FRNRAP. This CDR3 has 17 residues. V gave up 0 bases and J gave up 1 base; unmatched junction bases: 4. The CDR3, as DNA: TGTGCTAGTGGTTTGGTACCGGGAGGGGTGAACACCGGGGAGCTGTTTTTT. Translation: CASGLVPGGVNTGELFF.

The V gene is TRBV5-1, the J gene TRBJ2-7; 7 nucleotides align to TRBD2. This CDR3 is 14 amino acids long. The germline V gene has CDR1 SGHRS and CDR2 YFSETQ. V shed 4 bases, J shed 2 bases, and the junction held 6 bases outside the gene matches. As DNA, the CDR3 is TGCGCCAGCAGCAACCGGGACTATCCCTACGAGCAGTACTTC. Amino acids: CASSNRDYPYEQYF.

The genes are TRBV6-1 and TRBJ2-7, with a possible D match to TRBD2 (6 bases). V was cut by 3 bases and J by 3 bases, with 12 bases left in between. In germline, CDR1 is MNHNS, CDR2 SASEGT. CDR3 length equals 14 residues. The CDR3 protein is CASSEGRRGYEQYF. The CDR3 bases are TGTGCCAGCAGTGAGGGAAGGAGGGGCTACGAGCAGTACTTC.

V is TRBV6-1 and J is TRBJ1-1; the D is unclear. This CDR3 spans 15 amino acids. Germline V gene sequence: CDR1 MNHNS, CDR2 SASEGT. V was pared by 2 bases and J by 1 base, with 11 bases between. CDR3 residues: CASSELGGKNTEAFF. The CDR3 nucleotides read TGTGCCAGCAGTGAATTAGGTGGCAAGAACACTGAAGCTTTCTTT.

The chain recombines TRBV9 with TRBJ2-2; 7 positions agree with TRBD2. From germline, CDR1 is SGDLS and CDR2 YYNGEE. Trimming took 2 bases from V and 0 from J; bases not matched to a gene: 4. The CDR3 totals 16 residues. In DNA form, the CDR3 reads TGTGCCAGCAGCGTTTTAGCGGGTACGAACACCGGGGAGCTGTTTTTT. Its translation: CASSVLAGTNTGELFF.

The chain combines TRBV5-1 with TRBJ2-7, with TRBD1 as a possible D gene (5 bases). CDR1 SGHRS and CDR2 YFSETQ come from the germline V gene. Trimming pared 4 bases from V and 0 bases from J, leaving 11 bases between. There are 14 residues in the CDR3. Here the CDR3 reads CASSLPQGSYEQYF. In DNA form, the CDR3 reads TGCGCCAGCAGCCTCCCCCAGGGCTCCTACGAGCAGTACTTC.

V and J are TRBV5-1 and TRBJ2-1, with D possibly matching TRBD1 (5 bases). From germline, CDR1 is SGHRS and CDR2 YFSETQ. Trimming took off 0 bases at V and 5 bases at J, with 9 bases between the two ends. CDR3 length: 14 residues. Here the CDR3 reads CASSLGTSNNEQFF. In nucleotides, the CDR3 is TGCGCCAGCAGCTTGGGGACATCCAACAATGAGCAGTTCTTC. Variable domain in full (rest from reference TRBV5-1 and TRBJ2-1): KAGVTQTPRYLIKTRGQQVTLSCSPISGHRSVSWYQQTPGQGLQFLFEYFSETQRNKGNFPGRFSGRQFSNSRSEMNVSTLELGDSALYLCASSLGTSNNEQFFGPGTRLTVL.

This clone was counted only a few times. This chain uses TRBV2 with TRBJ2-7; 12 bases agree with TRBD2. The CDR3 runs to 15 residues. V shed 7 bases, J shed 2 bases, and the junction held 6 bases outside the gene matches. Per germline, CDR1 SNHLY and CDR2 FYNNEI. CDR3 sequence reads: CASKRASGGAYEQYF. The CDR3, as DNA: TGTGCCAGCAAGAGGGCTAGCGGGGGGGCCTACGAGCAGTACTTC.

In regard to this clone: The likely explanation is a read error, given a far larger clone one base away. This sequence joins TRBV5-1 and TRBJ1-1, with 11 bases identical to TRBD1. This CDR3 spans 15 amino acids. The V and J ends lost 4 bases and 5 bases, in that order; junction bases with no gene match: 7. Per the germline V gene, CDR1 is SGHRS and CDR2 is YFSETQ. This CDR3 is CASSPDRGHGTEAFF. CDR3 DNA: TGCGCCAGCAGCCCGGACAGGGGGCATGGGACTGAAGCTTTCTTT.

The chain employs TRBV19 and TRBJ2-7, with 7 bases lining up with TRBD2. The V segment lost 3 bases and the J segment 2 bases; nucleotides outside the gene matches: 7. CDR3 length: 15 amino acids. Germline CDR1 reads LNHDA; CDR2 reads SQIVND (reference sequence). The chain's CDR3 is CASSISGTNPYEQYF. DNA for the CDR3: TGTGCCAGTAGTATCTCCGGGACTAACCCCTACGAGCAGTACTTC.

The CDR3: CASRVDAGNTIYF. In DNA, the CDR3 is TGTGCCAGTAGAGTGGATGCTGGAAACACCATATATTTT. V is TRBV19 and J is TRBJ1-3; D unclear. V was trimmed by 6 bases and J by 2 bases, leaving 8 bases between them. This CDR3 contains 13 residues. Germline assignment: CDR1 LNHDA and CDR2 SQIVND (reference sequence).

V usage is TRBV10-1 and J usage is TRBJ2-7; 7 positions agree with TRBD1. This CDR3 is 14 amino acids long. After removal of 2 bases from V and 2 bases from J, the junction contained 3 bases not matched to a gene. Germline assignment: CDR1 WNHNN and CDR2 SYGVQD (reference sequence). The CDR3 bases are TGCGCCAGCAGTGAGCCGGGACAGACCTACGAGCAGTACTTC. Residues: CASSEPGQTYEQYF.

This clone was observed a few times. The chain couples TRBV7-2 to TRBJ2-1; D remains unclear. Germline V gives CDR1 SGHTA, CDR2 FQGNSA. V was trimmed by 0 bases and J by 8 bases, leaving 8 bases between them. There are 13 residues in the CDR3. The CDR3 protein is CASSLARRYEQFF. In nucleotides, the CDR3 is TGTGCCAGCAGCTTAGCTCGGCGGTATGAGCAGTTCTTC.

This sequence joins TRBV18 and TRBJ2-7, with TRBD1 matching over 7 bases. CDR1 and CDR2 (germline): KGHSH, LQKENI. The junction had 4 bases not matched to a gene; V was cut back by 3 bases and J by 5 bases. This CDR3 is 13 amino acids long. The CDR3 DNA reads as TGTGCCAGCTCACCGGACAGGAGCGACGAGCAGTACTTC. Residues: CASSPDRSDEQYF.

V and J are TRBV7-2 and TRBJ2-5; 9 bases line up with TRBD1. The CDR3 is 15 residues long. J was trimmed by 11 bases and V by 5 bases; bases with no gene match: 15. Germline CDR1 is SGHTA and CDR2 is FQGNSA. CDR3 protein: CASSPSGTGKGKQYF. CDR3 DNA: TGTGCCAGCAGCCCATCCGGGACAGGGAAAGGGAAGCAGTACTTC.

This chain joins TRBV30 and TRBJ2-1; 8 bases fit TRBD2. From germline, CDR1 is GTSNPN and CDR2 SVGIG (reference sequence). The trim removed 2 bases at V and 4 bases at J, leaving 4 bases unmatched. This CDR3 contains 14 residues. For the CDR3, the DNA is TGTGCCTGGAGTAGCGGGGGTAGTTACAATGAGCAGTTCTTC. Translation gives CAWSSGGSYNEQFF.